This entry lists 31 T cell receptor beta chains sequenced from one sample in a study of sequential checkpoint blockade in melanoma. Sequenced by immunoSEQ multiplex PCR; TCRdb stores in-frame clones only, minus some. The sample lists about 5,500 clones, around 40% seen once, with around 10% in the top ten. Specified treatment: randomized to nivolumab then ipilimumab (arm A) or the reverse (arm B). Source: tumor tissue (inferred from file names), taken from a patient given nivolumab and ipilimumab in sequence. These receptors were taken from a human donor with melanoma.

This chain connects TRBV30 to TRBJ1-2, with 7 bases matching TRBD1. V trimming: 0 bases; J trimming: 4 bases; junction bases outside the gene matches: 5. Germline lookup yields CDR1 GTSNPN and CDR2 SVGIG (reference sequence). The CDR3 runs to 14 residues. CDR3 nucleotides: TGTGCCTGGAGTGTACAACCAGGGGGCTATGGCTACACCTTC. As protein: CAWSVQPGGYGYTF.

This clone was seen more than once but under ten times. The V and J genes are TRBV29-1 and TRBJ2-1; perhaps TRBD2 as D (5 bases). The CDR3 totals 12 residues. CDR1 is SQVTM, CDR2 ANQGSEA, per germline. V was cut by 7 bases and J by 4 bases, with 11 bases left in between. The CDR3 bases are TGCAGCGCCCCGGGATCGTACAATGAGCAGTTCTTC. Residues: CSAPGSYNEQFF.

V and J are TRBV10-3 and TRBJ2-1; 11 bases are shared with TRBD2. V dropped 2 bases and J dropped 7; count of bases not matched to a gene: 1. This CDR3 is built from 14 residues. In germline, CDR1 is ENHRY, CDR2 SYGVKD. CDR3 DNA sequence: TGTGCCATCAGTGAGGTAGCGGGAGGGAATGAGCAGTTCTTC. This codes for CAISEVAGGNEQFF.

This clone was detected only a few times. The rearrangement links TRBV6-4 to TRBJ1-2, with D unresolved. The CDR3 consists of 14 residues. Germline V gene data show CDR1 as MRHNA and CDR2 as SNTAGT. Trimming cost V 3 bases and J 0 bases, with 8 bases left between them. The CDR3 coding sequence is TGTGCCAGCAGTGAAGTCGGTTCTAACTATGGCTACACCTTC. Its protein is CASSEVGSNYGYTF.

On this clone: One end of the junction is discordant with germline, which a read error may explain. The J gene is TRBJ2-7, the V gene TRBV28; 16 bases are a match to TRBD2. Germline V gene lookup returns CDR1 MDHEN and CDR2 SYDVKM. This CDR3 comprises 15 residues. CDR3 sequence reads: CASSPLMGTSGRDQF. In nucleotides, the CDR3 is TGTGCCAGCAGCCCCCTTATGGGGACTAGCGGGAGGGATCAATTC.

The chain uses TRBV28 and TRBJ2-7; 9 positions match TRBD1. Trimming took 5 bases from V and 1 from J; bases not matched to a gene: 6. Germline CDR1 and CDR2: MDHEN and SYDVKM. CDR3 length: 15 residues. The CDR3 is CASSPLTGGSYEQYF. The DNA for the CDR3 is TGTGCCAGCAGTCCCCTGACAGGGGGGTCCTACGAGCAGTACTTC.

A few counts support this clone. V is TRBV14 and J is TRBJ2-2, with D possibly matching TRBD2 (5 bases). With 1 base removed from V and 6 bases from J, the gap between germline ends came to 9 bases. Germline-derived CDR1 and CDR2 are SGHDN and FVKESK. The CDR3 totals 14 residues. CDR3 amino acids: CASSQVGMPGELFF. In DNA form, the CDR3 reads TGTGCCAGCAGCCAAGTCGGGATGCCCGGGGAGCTGTTTTTT.

The V call is TRBV7-6, the J call TRBJ2-2, with D hard to call. V was cut by 1 base and J by 5 bases, with 8 bases left in between. In germline, CDR1 is SGHVS, CDR2 FNYEAQ. This CDR3 is built from 14 residues. The CDR3 nucleotides are TGTGCCAGCAGCTTAGTGCTCGAAACCGGGGAGCTGTTTTTT. This codes for CASSLVLETGELFF.

The CDR3 reads CASRLQGFYEKLFF. The DNA of the CDR3 is TGTGCCAGCAGGTTACAGGGCTTTTACGAAAAACTGTTTTTT. The V and J genes are TRBV2 and TRBJ1-4, with a possible D match to TRBD1 (6 bases). CDR1 SNHLY and CDR2 FYNNEI come from the germline V gene. V lost 6 bases and J lost 8, with 16 bases in between. CDR3 size: 14 residues.

CDR3 sequence reads: CASSVEPNTGELFF. The CDR3 DNA sequence: TGTGCCAGCAGCGTAGAGCCGAACACCGGGGAGCTGTTTTTT. The genes are TRBV9 and TRBJ2-2; D unclear. This CDR3 comprises 14 residues. Trimming pared 0 bases from V and 0 bases from J, leaving 3 bases between. Germline V gene sequence: CDR1 SGDLS, CDR2 YYNGEE.

The V and J genes are TRBV5-1 and TRBJ2-2; D gene uncertain. The CDR3 runs 16 residues. Trimming cost V 0 bases and J 4 bases, with 13 bases left between them. Germline assignment: CDR1 SGHRS and CDR2 YFSETQ. The DNA for the CDR3 is TGCGCCAGCAGCTTGGAAGTGACGCTCGGCACCGGGGAGCTGTTTTTT. It encodes CASSLEVTLGTGELFF.

The chain couples TRBV30 to TRBJ2-5; D is unclear. Trimming cost V 1 base and J 3 bases, with 9 bases left between them. The germline CDR1 and CDR2 sequences are GTSNPN and SVGIG (reference sequence). The CDR3 is 13 amino acids. The CDR3 protein is CAWSAVGEETQYF. CDR3 bases: TGTGCCTGGAGTGCAGTTGGGGAAGAGACCCAGTACTTC.

The rearrangement links TRBV19 to TRBJ2-2, with a weak D call TRBD2 (5 bases). The CDR3 extends over 14 amino acids. V lost 8 bases, J lost 0 bases, and 10 bases lay in between. Germline lookup yields CDR1 LNHDA and CDR2 SQIVND (reference sequence). Written as DNA, the CDR3 is TGTGCCAGTGCTCGGGGAACGAACACCGGGGAGCTGTTTTTT. It specifies CASARGTNTGELFF.

By share, this clone ranks as medium-sized. V usage is TRBV18 and J usage is TRBJ1-5; weak D call: TRBD1 (6 bases). Looked up from germline, CDR1 is KGHSH and CDR2 is LQKENI. This CDR3 is built from 15 residues. V gave up 3 bases and J gave up 6 bases, with 15 bases separating them. The CDR3 DNA is TGTGCCAGCTCACCTGGGACACCGGGACCTCAGCCCCAGCATTTT. Protein sequence: CASSPGTPGPQPQHF. The full variable domain, its missing parts supplied by reference TRBV18 and TRBJ1-5, is NAGVMQNPRHLVRRRGQEARLRCSPMKGHSHVYWYRQLPEEGLKFMVYLQKENIIDESGMPKERFSAEFPKEGPSILRIQQVVRGDSAAYFCASSPGTPGPQPQHFGDGTRLSIL.

The V call is TRBV10-2, the J call TRBJ2-7; D is undetermined. Per germline, CDR1 WSHSY and CDR2 SAAADI. The CDR3 is made up of 14 amino acids. Trimming pared 5 bases from V and 2 bases from J, leaving 13 bases between. CDR3 bases: TGCGCCAGCAGTTACGACTGGCAAGCCTACGAGCAGTACTTC. Translated, it gives CASSYDWQAYEQYF.

In nucleotides, the CDR3 is TGTGCCACCAGCAGAGGTATGGGACTAGCGGGCGGAGAGACCCAGTACTTC. Protein: CATSRGMGLAGGETQYF. The chain combines TRBV15 with TRBJ2-5; 12 nucleotides match TRBD2. This CDR3 spans 17 amino acids. Unmatched junction bases numbered 7, after V lost 1 base and J lost 4 bases. Germline V lookup: CDR1 LNHNV, CDR2 YYDKDF (reference sequence).

The chain joins TRBV6-4 to TRBJ1-5, with D maybe TRBD1 (5 bases). This CDR3 has 17 amino acids. V was trimmed by 5 bases and J by 1 base, leaving 18 bases between them. The germline gives CDR1 MRHNA, CDR2 SNTAGT. The CDR3 region has the DNA TGTGCCAGCAGTCTAGACAGCGTAGTCCGAAGCAATCAGCCCCAGCATTTT. Translation: CASSLDSVVRSNQPQHF.

V usage is TRBV11-3 and J usage is TRBJ2-5; maybe TRBD2 (5 bases). Trimming pared 5 bases from V and 0 bases from J, leaving 13 bases between. The CDR3 is 15 residues long. Germline CDR1 SGHNT, CDR2 YENEEA. The CDR3 DNA reads TGTGCCAGCAGCATGTTCCCCGGGAACCAAGAGACCCAGTACTTC. Protein sequence: CASSMFPGNQETQYF. The whole variable domain, filled in from reference TRBV11-3 and TRBJ2-5, reads EAGVVQSPRYKIIEKKQPVAFWCNPISGHNTLYWYLQNLGQGPELLIRYENEEAVDDSQLPKDRFSAERLKGVDSTLKIQPAELGDSAVYLCASSMFPGNQETQYFGPGTRLLVL.

J is TRBJ2-5 and V is TRBV4-1; 11 bases agree with TRBD1. V shed 4 bases, J shed 4 bases, and the junction held 11 bases outside the gene matches. CDR1 MGHRA and CDR2 YSYEKL come from the germline V gene. The CDR3 sequence is 17 residues long. The CDR3 DNA reads as TGCGCCAGCAGCCGGCAGCCGGGACAGGGGGGACTAGAGACCCAGTACTTC. Protein: CASSRQPGQGGLETQYF.

This clone was seen many times. CDR3 residues: CASSLEGRVPDTQYF. The DNA of the CDR3 is TGTGCCAGCAGCTTAGAAGGGAGGGTTCCCGATACGCAGTATTTT. The chain joins TRBV11-3 to TRBJ2-3; 7 nucleotides agree with TRBD2. Germline lookup yields CDR1 SGHNT and CDR2 YENEEA. V was clipped by 0 bases and J by 6 bases; unmatched bases: 6. The CDR3 is made up of 15 amino acids.

This clone appeared once. V is TRBV5-1 and J is TRBJ2-7, with 9 nucleotides matching TRBD2. CDR3 length: 14 residues. Germline V lookup: CDR1 SGHRS, CDR2 YFSETQ. With V trimmed by 3 bases and J by 3 bases, 4 bases remained unmatched. CDR3 sequence (DNA): TGCGCCAGCAGCTCTAGCGGGGAGATCTACGAGCAGTACTTC. This translates into CASSSSGEIYEQYF.

The rearrangement uses TRBV14 and TRBJ2-7; D is unclear. Germline V lookup: CDR1 SGHDN, CDR2 FVKESK. Deletions cut 2 bases from V and 2 bases from J, with 13 bases between. This CDR3 is 15 amino acids long. The CDR3 loop is CASSQLFVGPYEQYF. The CDR3 DNA reads as TGTGCCAGCAGCCAATTATTTGTTGGTCCCTACGAGCAGTACTTC.

This clone was detected a few times. The V and J genes are TRBV4-1 and TRBJ1-3; possible D gene TRBD1, 6 bases. V lost 4 bases and J lost 4, with 11 bases in between. This CDR3 contains 14 residues. The V gene's germline CDR1 is MGHRA and CDR2 YSYEKL. CDR3 coding DNA: TGCGCCAGCAGCCTTACAGGGAGAGGAAACACCATATATTTT. Residues: CASSLTGRGNTIYF.

V usage is TRBV29-1 and J usage is TRBJ1-1, with D possibly matching TRBD1 (5 bases). Trimming cost V 6 bases and J 1 base, with 15 bases left between them. Germline CDR1 reads SQVTM; CDR2 reads ANQGSEA. The CDR3 is 14 amino acids. In nucleotides, the CDR3 is TGCAGCGTGGGGTTGGGGACCAAGAACACTGAAGCTTTCTTT. It is translated as CSVGLGTKNTEAFF.

The table lists this clone with a count of one. The rearrangement uses TRBV28 and TRBJ2-3; D gene uncertain. This CDR3 is built from 19 residues. The V gene lost 10 bases and the J gene lost 4 bases, with 33 bases spanning the gap. Germline-derived CDR1 and CDR2 are MDHEN and SYDVKM. CDR3 sequence (DNA): TGTGCCACCAACTGGGATACCGTTGGCAGTCATGATAGTGCAGATACGCAGTATTTT. Translated, it gives CATNWDTVGSHDSADTQYF.

V gene TRBV19 combines with J gene TRBJ2-3; 7 bases are a match to TRBD1. The CDR3 sequence is 13 residues long. V was pared by 6 bases and J by 4 bases, with 4 bases of the junction left unmatched. Germline-derived CDR1 and CDR2 are LNHDA and SQIVND (reference sequence). Here the CDR3 reads CASSFTGADTQYF. Written as DNA, the CDR3 is TGTGCCAGTAGCTTCACAGGGGCAGATACGCAGTATTTT.

The gene calls are TRBV5-1 and TRBJ1-5; D is undetermined. Trimming pared 5 bases from V and 5 bases from J, leaving 17 bases between. This CDR3 has 15 residues. CDR1 is SGHRS, CDR2 YFSETQ, per germline. CDR3 bases: TGCGCCAGCAGTTTGAGTCCAGGAGATTATCAGCCCCAGCATTTT. It encodes CASSLSPGDYQPQHF.

V and J are TRBV10-3 and TRBJ1-4, with D unresolved. CDR1 ENHRY and CDR2 SYGVKD come from the germline V gene. Trimming took off 0 bases at V and 8 bases at J, with 13 bases between the two ends. The CDR3 covers 15 residues. CDR3 loop: CAISESSLFEEKLFF. CDR3 sequence (DNA): TGTGCCATCAGTGAGTCTTCGCTCTTCGAGGAAAAACTGTTTTTT.

J is TRBJ2-1 and V is TRBV6-8, with 10 positions matching TRBD2. J gave up 5 bases and V 6 bases, and 7 bases lay outside the gene matches. The germline gives CDR1 MNHGY, CDR2 SAAAGT. This CDR3 has 15 amino acids. The CDR3 spells CASRPLAGGHNEQFF. CDR3 sequence (DNA): TGTGCCAGCAGGCCTTTAGCGGGAGGTCACAATGAGCAGTTCTTC.

The sample holds a few counts of this clone. The gene calls are TRBV27 and TRBJ2-2; TRBD1 is a possible D gene (5 bases). Germline CDR1 is MNHEY and CDR2 is SMNVEV (reference sequence). The length of the CDR3 is 14 residues. The V end was cut by 4 bases, the J end by 2 bases, with 8 bases between. CDR3 nucleotide sequence: TGTGCCAGCAGTTCGACAGTTAACACCGGGGAGCTGTTTTTT. Translated: CASSSTVNTGELFF.

The chain uses TRBV4-1 and TRBJ2-5, with TRBD1 matching 9 bases. The V gene end was trimmed by 4 bases and the J gene end by 3 bases; junction bases not matched to a gene: 3. Germline CDR1 is MGHRA and CDR2 is YSYEKL. The CDR3 covers 14 residues. CDR3 nucleotides: TGCGCCAGCAGCCCTTGGACAGGGGAAGAGACCCAGTACTTC. Protein sequence: CASSPWTGEETQYF.